This TCR beta chain originates from a study of shared clonotypes between healthy human individuals. Replicate PCRs for sorted subsets used around 200 ng DNA; this equaled around 29,000 T cell genomes. TCRdb keeps only in-frame clones here, not all; method: immunoSEQ multiplex PCR. The table shows about 710,000 clones, with approximately 73% occurring only once. Germline assignment: CDR1 SGHTA and CDR2 FQGNSA. This CDR3 is 13 amino acids long. V shed 1 base, J shed 8 bases, and the junction held 4 bases outside the gene matches. The specimen sequenced was memory CD4+ T cells sorted from blood. Regarding subset: CD45RA-negative fraction. The V gene is TRBV7-2, the J gene TRBJ1-1, with TRBD1 matching over 7 bases. This sequence originates from a woman under 40 in good health. Written as DNA, the CDR3 is TGTGCCAGCAGCTTAGGGAGGGACAGAGAAGCTTTCTTT. Encoded protein: CASSLGRDREAFF.